Listed below are T cell receptor beta chains from one sample, sequenced in a study of blood T cell repertoires in COVID-19. Sequenced by immunoSEQ multiplex PCR; TCRdb stores in-frame clones only, minus some. The data show about 370,000 clones, with approximately 90% seen just once and 1% held by the top ten. Sequenced material: PBMCs or T cells enriched from blood (not recorded which). The receptors originated from a man younger than 35 who had recovered from COVID-19. The CDR3 runs from the conserved cysteine through the conserved F or W. Fields, in order: D gene, clone size, J gene, V gene, CDR3 DNA, CDR3 protein. D genes are given only for firm matches. The size of a clone is reported for some rows only, either as once, few or many, or as a class for expanded clones.

>TRBD2|once|TRBJ2-1|TRBV9
TGTGCCAGCAGCCCGACTAGCGGGACCTACAATGAGCAGTTCTTC
CASSPTSGTYNEQFF
>-|-|TRBJ1-5|TRBV10-3
TGTGCCATCAGTGACCTCAGCAATCAGCCCCAGCATTTT
CAISDLSNQPQHF
>-|-|TRBJ2-7|TRBV7-2
TGTGCCAGCAGCTTTAATAACAGATACTACGAGCAGTACTTC
CASSFNNRYYEQYF
>-|-|TRBJ1-4|TRBV7-9
TGTGCCAGCAGCTTCTTTGAGGGAGTTATGGAAAAACTGTTTTTT
CASSFFEGVMEKLFF
>-|-|TRBJ2-7|TRBV27
TGTGCCAGCAGTTTTGGCGGGCGGGGATCCTACGAGCAGTACTTC
CASSFGGRGSYEQYF
>-|-|TRBJ2-2|TRBV2
TGTGCCAGCAGGCGGCAGGGACACGGGGAGCTGTTTTTT
CASRRQGHGELFF
>-|-|TRBJ2-1|TRBV9
TGTGCCAGCGCCGGTGATAGCAGCTCCTACAATGAGCAGTTCTTC
CASAGDSSSYNEQFF
>TRBD2|-|TRBJ2-3|TRBV6-4
TGTGCCAGCAGTGACTCTGGGGGGGGTTCAGATACGCAGTATTTT
CASSDSGGGSDTQYF
>-|once|TRBJ1-4|TRBV12-3/TRBV12-4
TGTGCCATACCGGGACACTTAAATGAAAAACTGTTTTTT
CAIPGHLNEKLFF
>-|-|TRBJ1-2|TRBV5-1
TGCGCCAGCAGCCCGACAACAGGGACGGCTAACTATGGCTACACCTTC
CASSPTTGTANYGYTF
>-|-|TRBJ1-2|TRBV19
TGTGCCAGTAGCTTCGACAGGCAGGTGAGAGGCTACACCTTC
CASSFDRQVRGYTF
>-|-|TRBJ1-4|TRBV18
TGTGCCAGCTCACCAGAGTCGATTGAAAAACTGTTTTTT
CASSPESIEKLFF
>-|-|TRBJ1-1|TRBV7-9
TGTGCCAGCAGCTCTGGCCCCCTCGACACTGAAGCTTTCTTT
CASSSGPLDTEAFF
>TRBD1|-|TRBJ1-4|TRBV6-2/TRBV6-3
TGTGCCAGCAGTTACTCTTCCGGGACAGGGATGGGAGCCCATGAAAAACTGTTTTTT
CASSYSSGTGMGAHEKLFF
>TRBD2|-|TRBJ2-7|TRBV28
TGTGCCAGCAGTTCCGGGACTAGCGGGAACTACGAGCAGTACTTC
CASSSGTSGNYEQYF
>-|-|TRBJ1-5|TRBV3-1/TRBV3-2
TGTGCCAGCAGCCAAGGAAGACAGTTCCAGCCCCAGCATTTT
CASSQGRQFQPQHF
>TRBD1|-|TRBJ1-6|TRBV19
TGTGCCAGTAGTATAGGGCAGGGGGTAAGGGATGATTCACCCCTCCACTTT
CASSIGQGVRDDSPLHF
>-|once|TRBJ2-1|TRBV9
TGTGCCAGCAGCGTTCAGACTGGCCTCTACAATGAGCAGTTCTTC
CASSVQTGLYNEQFF
>TRBD1|few|TRBJ1-2|TRBV7-8
TGTGCCAGCAGCTTAGGGGACAGAATAGGTGGCTACACCTTC
CASSLGDRIGGYTF
>-|-|TRBJ2-7|TRBV10-2
TGCGCCAGCAGTGGAGGGAACTACGAGCAGTACTTC
CASSGGNYEQYF
>TRBD2|-|TRBJ2-5|TRBV11-3
TGTGCCAGCAGCCCCGGGAGGGCGCAAGAGACCCAGTACTTC
CASSPGRAQETQYF
>-|-|TRBJ1-5|TRBV4-1
TGCGCCAGCAGCCAAGAGGAGGCAGACAATCAGCCCCAGCATTTT
CASSQEEADNQPQHF
>TRBD1|few|TRBJ2-7|TRBV27
TGTGCCAGCAGTCGACAGGGTCCCTCCTACGAGCAGTACTTC
CASSRQGPSYEQYF
>-|-|TRBJ1-2|TRBV6-5
TGTGCCAGCACTCCCGGTCCCTATGGCTACACCTTC
CASTPGPYGYTF
>TRBD1|-|TRBJ1-1|TRBV30
TGTGCCTGGAGTGATAAGACAGGGGACTGGGTAAAAGCTTTCTTT
CAWSDKTGDWVKAFF
>-|-|TRBJ2-3|TRBV7-2
TGTGCCAGCAGCTCACCCCCCGGACTACGCTCAGATACGCAGTATTTT
CASSSPPGLRSDTQYF
>-|-|TRBJ2-5|TRBV5-1
TGCGCCAGCAGCTTGGCGGGGGGACAAAACCAAGAGACCCAGTACTTC
CASSLAGGQNQETQYF
>-|-|TRBJ1-6|TRBV7-9
TGTGCCACTCCCTCAGGGGCGGATAATTCACCCCTCCACTTT
CATPSGADNSPLHF
>-|-|TRBJ1-2|TRBV6-5
TGTGCCAGCACCAACCAGGGTACGAGCTATGGCTACACCTTC
CASTNQGTSYGYTF